This T cell receptor beta chain was found in a study of blood T cell repertoires in COVID-19. Study overall: Sample material is recorded as cDNA or gDNA derived from T cells, B-cell-depleted T cells, or PBMCs.

Germline CDR1 and CDR2: SGHAT and FQNNGV. With V trimmed by 2 bases and J by 2 bases, 3 bases remained unmatched. CDR3 length equals 16 residues. The method was immunoSEQ multiplex PCR; TCRdb's version includes in-frame clones alone and lacks a portion of them. The sample gives a few hundred thousand clones, nearly 90% of which show up once; about 2.1% is in the top ten. The specimen was peripheral blood. The origin of this receptor is a woman aged 60-70 years with COVID-19, enrolled during active disease. The chain employs TRBV11-2 and TRBJ2-5, with 12 bases that match TRBD2. The CDR3 spells CASSLSLAGGQETQYF. The CDR3 DNA is TGTGCCAGCAGCTTAAGTCTAGCGGGGGGGCAAGAGACCCAGTACTTC.